This T cell receptor (beta chain) was recorded in a study of STAT5B mutations in CD4+ large granular lymphocyte leukemia. Germline-derived CDR1 and CDR2 are MNHNS and SASEGT. Trimming at V came to 5 bases and at J to 2 bases, leaving 6 bases not matched to a gene. The CDR3 length is 15 residues. Data came from immunoSEQ multiplex PCR; TCRdb stores just in-frame clones and leaves some out. This table has 40,000 to 50,000 clones, approximately 83% appearing once. The sequencing sample was made of CD4+ T cells from blood buffy coats. V and J are TRBV6-1 and TRBJ1-5; 7 nucleotides align to TRBD1. This clonotype was sampled from a human donor in good health. CDR3 region: CASSSDRVGNQPQHF. In DNA, the CDR3 is TGTGCCAGCAGTAGCGACAGGGTTGGCAATCAGCCCCAGCATTTT.